One and the same sample provided the 24 T cell receptor beta chains below, sequenced in a study of shared clonotypes between healthy human individuals. Using immunoSEQ multiplex PCR, the repertoire was profiled, and TCRdb retains in-frame clones only, with some absent. This sample carries some 1,100,000 clones, roughly 74% of them seen once, and the ten largest clones take 0.4% to 0.55%. Sequencing was carried out using memory CD4+ T cells from PBMCs. Sample subset: CD45RA-negative fraction. These receptors were taken from a young man in good health. Some clones in this sample may be carry-over from other donors' samples.

V gene TRBV29-1 combines with J gene TRBJ2-3; possibly TRBD2 for D (6 bases). Trimming shortened V by 3 bases and J by 2 bases, and 12 bases separated the two germline ends. The CDR3 length is 14 residues. Germline V gene lookup returns CDR1 SQVTM and CDR2 ANQGSEA. The CDR3 reads CSVDAGSYTDTQYF. DNA for the CDR3: TGCAGCGTTGATGCGGGGTCGTACACAGATACGCAGTATTTT.

V is TRBV7-8 and J is TRBJ1-2, with D perhaps matching TRBD1 (6 bases). The CDR3 spans 16 residues. The germline gives CDR1 SGHVS, CDR2 FQNEAQ. V was cut by 5 bases and J by 1 base, with 17 bases left in between. The CDR3 coding sequence is TGTGCCAGCAGCAAAGACCGACAGGCACTTAACTATGGCTACACCTTC. Translated: CASSKDRQALNYGYTF.

CDR3 sequence: CASSDRLAGGGYNEQFF. CDR3 bases: TGTGCCAGCAGCGACCGACTAGCGGGAGGAGGATACAATGAGCAGTTCTTC. The V gene is TRBV4-2, the J gene TRBJ2-1, with 13 bases fitting TRBD2. V gave up 5 bases and J gave up 4 bases; unmatched junction bases: 8. Per the germline V gene, CDR1 is LGHNA and CDR2 is YNFKEQ. The CDR3 is made up of 17 amino acids.

J is TRBJ2-3 and V is TRBV7-3, with 10 bases that match TRBD2. The trim removed 6 bases at V and 4 bases at J, leaving 4 bases unmatched. This CDR3 has 14 amino acids. Looked up from germline, CDR1 is SGHTA and CDR2 is FQGTGA. This CDR3 is CASSRTSGADTQYF. DNA of the CDR3: TGTGCCAGCAGTCGGACTAGCGGTGCAGATACGCAGTATTTT.

Worth noting for this clone: The sample carries other DNA sequences with the same CDR3. DNA for the CDR3: TGTGCCAGCAGTTTGTCAGGGTCTGGTGGCTACACCTTC. Its protein product is CASSLSGSGGYTF. This chain connects TRBV28 to TRBJ1-2, with D possibly TRBD1 on 5 matching bases. V was shortened by 3 bases and J by 7 bases, with 12 bases between the two germline ends. CDR1 MDHEN and CDR2 SYDVKM come from the germline V gene. This CDR3 has 13 residues.

V usage is TRBV28 and J usage is TRBJ1-2; no reliable D call. Trimming took off 8 bases at V and 2 bases at J, with 9 bases between the two ends. Per the germline V gene, CDR1 is MDHEN and CDR2 is SYDVKM. The CDR3 contains 12 residues. For the CDR3, the DNA is TGTGCCAGCTCTATGGCCAACTATGGCTACACCTTC. It specifies CASSMANYGYTF.

V gene TRBV9 combines with J gene TRBJ2-2, with 11 nucleotides matching TRBD2. With V trimmed by 2 bases and J by 5 bases, 5 bases remained unmatched. CDR3 length equals 16 residues. Germline-derived CDR1 and CDR2 are SGDLS and YYNGEE. The CDR3 loop is CASSVGLAGLTGELFF. CDR3 bases: TGTGCCAGCAGCGTCGGACTAGCGGGTTTAACCGGGGAGCTGTTTTTT.

The chain recombines TRBV6-5 with TRBJ2-7, with 7 bases aligning to TRBD2. The CDR3 runs 15 residues. Germline trimming cut 6 bases from V and 2 bases from J; bases unmatched to any gene: 10. CDR1 is MNHEY, CDR2 SVGAGI, per germline. CDR3 bases: TGTGCCAGCAGCCCCCCTGGGCTAGCGGCCTACGAGCAGTACTTC. Amino acid sequence: CASSPPGLAAYEQYF.

The chain links TRBV5-1 to TRBJ1-1; TRBD1 is a possible D gene (6 bases). Germline loops: CDR1 SGHRS, CDR2 YFSETQ. V was clipped by 3 bases and J by 1 base, with 13 bases between them. This CDR3 is built from 15 residues. This CDR3 is CASSSYLQGNTEAFF. The CDR3 coding sequence is TGCGCCAGCAGCTCGTACCTACAGGGGAACACTGAAGCTTTCTTT.

V usage is TRBV5-6 and J usage is TRBJ2-3; TRBD1 matches 11 bases. The germline V gene encodes CDR1 SGHDT and CDR2 YYEEEE. Unmatched junction bases numbered 8, after V lost 6 bases and J lost 2 bases. The CDR3 contains 16 residues. CDR3 DNA sequence: TGTGCCAGCAACCTCAGGACAGGGGGCTCCACAGATACGCAGTATTTT. Its translation: CASNLRTGGSTDTQYF.

This sequence joins TRBV10-1 and TRBJ1-2; 7 bases are shared with TRBD1. The CDR3 is made up of 15 amino acids. Trimming at V came to 4 bases and at J to 7 bases, leaving 12 bases not matched to a gene. From germline, CDR1 is WNHNN and CDR2 SYGVQD (reference sequence). The CDR3 region is CASSAQGLSMGGYTF. In DNA, the CDR3 is TGCGCCAGCAGTGCACAGGGGCTGAGTATGGGTGGCTACACCTTC.

The rearrangement uses TRBV5-6 and TRBJ1-4; the D gene is possibly TRBD1 (5 bases). The germline gives CDR1 SGHDT, CDR2 YYEEEE. Deletions cut 4 bases from V and 0 bases from J, with 13 bases between. CDR3 length: 16 amino acids. The CDR3 DNA sequence: TGTGCCAGCAGCCCCGGGACGGCGGCAACTAATGAAAAACTGTTTTTT. It translates to CASSPGTAATNEKLFF.

This clone was counted only a few times. This chain joins TRBV2 and TRBJ2-2; a weak D match, TRBD1 (6 bases). The germline gives CDR1 SNHLY, CDR2 FYNNEI. The CDR3 sequence is 15 residues long. The ends were cut back, 6 bases at V and 4 bases at J, with 15 bases in the middle. CDR3 in DNA: TGTGCCAGCAGCCGACAGGTGTCGGGCACCGGGGAGCTGTTTTTT. Encoded protein: CASSRQVSGTGELFF.

As regards this clone: A clone one base away is much larger, so this may be a read error. The CDR3 loop is CASSRTGTEAFF. CDR3 nucleotide sequence: TGTGCCAGCAGCCGAACAGGGACTGAAGCTTTCTTT. The chain uses TRBV9 and TRBJ1-1, with D possibly being TRBD1 (6 bases). CDR3 length: 12 amino acids. The V end lost 4 bases, the J end lost 5 bases, and 9 bases lay between the germline ends. Germline CDR1 SGDLS, CDR2 YYNGEE.

The gene calls are TRBV5-1 and TRBJ2-7, with 9 bases identical to TRBD1. This CDR3 has 16 amino acids. V lost 0 bases and J lost 6; bases outside the gene matches: 10. CDR1 and CDR2 from the germline V gene are SGHRS and YFSETQ. The CDR3 region is CASSLALGQGTGEQYF. The CDR3 DNA is TGCGCCAGCAGCTTGGCCTTAGGACAGGGGACCGGCGAGCAGTACTTC.

The chain couples TRBV4-2 to TRBJ1-3; D is uncertain. The ends were cut back, 5 bases at V and 0 bases at J, with 8 bases in the middle. CDR1 and CDR2 from the germline V gene are LGHNA and YNFKEQ. The CDR3 spans 14 residues. CDR3 residues: CASSSRFSGNTIYF. The CDR3 DNA is TGTGCCAGCAGCTCACGGTTCTCTGGAAACACCATATATTTT.

This clone was seen more than once but under ten times. Different DNA sequences within this sample yield the same CDR3. V is TRBV19 and J is TRBJ1-5; TRBD1 is a possible D gene (6 bases). This CDR3 spans 14 amino acids. The germline CDR1 and CDR2 sequences are LNHDA and SQIVND (reference sequence). The V gene lost 3 bases and the J gene lost 4 bases, with 10 bases spanning the gap. CDR3: CASSIGRGNQPQHF. Here the CDR3 DNA reads TGTGCCAGTAGTATCGGCAGGGGTAATCAGCCCCAGCATTTT.

V and J are TRBV4-2 and TRBJ2-7; D possibly corresponds to TRBD2 (6 bases). Trimming shortened V by 0 bases and J by 4 bases, and 16 bases separated the two germline ends. This CDR3 contains 16 residues. CDR1 is LGHNA, CDR2 YNFKEQ, per germline. The DNA of the CDR3 is TGTGCCAGCAGCCAAGATTCGGCGGGAACCATGTACGAGCAGTACTTC. Translated: CASSQDSAGTMYEQYF.

The genes are TRBV9 and TRBJ2-3; 10 bases line up with TRBD1. With V trimmed by 0 bases and J by 3 bases, 4 bases remained unmatched. The CDR3 is made up of 16 amino acids. Germline-derived CDR1 and CDR2 are SGDLS and YYNGEE. The CDR3 loop is CASSVVGTGATDTQYF. CDR3 coding DNA: TGTGCCAGCAGCGTAGTTGGGACAGGGGCGACAGATACGCAGTATTTT.

This clone occurred many times. The chain couples TRBV21-1 to TRBJ2-3; the table gives TRBD2 as D, unverified against the DNA. TRBV21-1 is assigned pseudogene status. The CDR3 loop spans 14 amino acids. The CDR3 reads CASRGCGKADTQYF. The CDR3 DNA reads TGTGCCAGCAGAGGTTGCGGGAAGGCAGATACGCAGTATTTT.

This clone was seen more than once but under ten times. The chain combines TRBV5-1 with TRBJ2-3, with 10 bases identical to TRBD2. Looked up from germline, CDR1 is SGHRS and CDR2 is YFSETQ. The CDR3 covers 16 residues. V gave up 2 bases and J gave up 5 bases; unmatched junction bases: 8. CDR3: CASSFSGLAGVDTQYF. CDR3 nucleotides: TGCGCCAGCAGCTTCTCGGGCCTAGCGGGAGTAGATACGCAGTATTTT. The full variable domain, rest sourced from reference TRBV5-1 and TRBJ2-3, is KAGVTQTPRYLIKTRGQQVTLSCSPISGHRSVSWYQQTPGQGLQFLFEYFSETQRNKGNFPGRFSGRQFSNSRSEMNVSTLELGDSALYLCASSFSGLAGVDTQYFGPGTRLTVL.

The V gene is TRBV18, the J gene TRBJ1-1; unclear D gene. The germline gives CDR1 KGHSH, CDR2 LQKENI. CDR3 size: 15 residues. V was pared by 6 bases and J by 4 bases, with 18 bases between. CDR3 region: CASSPSLPEFTEAFF. The CDR3 nucleotides are TGTGCCAGCTCGCCCTCCCTCCCGGAATTCACTGAAGCTTTCTTT.

This chain connects TRBV4-3 to TRBJ2-5; D unresolved. The CDR3 contains 15 residues. Between the trimmed V and J ends, which lost 0 bases and 5 bases, there was a span of 13 bases. CDR1 LGHNA and CDR2 YSLEER come from the germline V gene. The CDR3 DNA reads TGCGCCAGCAGCCAAGATTGGAACTCGCAGGAGACCCAGTACTTC. This codes for CASSQDWNSQETQYF.

This clone occurred once. The V call is TRBV30, the J call TRBJ2-3, with 9 bases fitting TRBD1. The CDR3 has 17 residues. Germline CDR1 reads GTSNPN; CDR2 reads SVGIG (reference sequence). V dropped 5 bases and J dropped 1; count of bases not matched to a gene: 13. CDR3 amino acids: CAWLSTRDREGTDTQYF. CDR3 DNA sequence: TGTGCCTGGTTATCGACCCGGGACAGGGAGGGCACAGATACGCAGTATTTT.